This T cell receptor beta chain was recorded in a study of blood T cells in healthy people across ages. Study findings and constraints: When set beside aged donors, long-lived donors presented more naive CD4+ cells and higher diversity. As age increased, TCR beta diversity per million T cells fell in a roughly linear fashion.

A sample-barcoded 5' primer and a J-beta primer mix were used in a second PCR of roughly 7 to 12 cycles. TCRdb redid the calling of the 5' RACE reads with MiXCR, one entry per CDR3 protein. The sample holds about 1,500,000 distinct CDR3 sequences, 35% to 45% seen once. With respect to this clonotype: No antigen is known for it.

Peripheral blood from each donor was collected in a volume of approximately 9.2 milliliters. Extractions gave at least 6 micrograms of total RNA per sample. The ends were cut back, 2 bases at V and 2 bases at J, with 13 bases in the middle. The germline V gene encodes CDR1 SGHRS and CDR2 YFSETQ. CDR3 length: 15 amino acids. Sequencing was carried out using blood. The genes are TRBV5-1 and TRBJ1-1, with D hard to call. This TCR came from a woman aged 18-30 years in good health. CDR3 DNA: TGCGCCAGCAGCTTCCTGGACTCGTCAAACACTGAAGCTTTCTTT. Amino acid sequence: CASSFLDSSNTEAFF.